These 19 T cell receptor beta chains share one sample of origin, sequenced in a study of blood T cell repertoires in COVID-19. This table comes from immunoSEQ multiplex PCR, and its TCRdb copy is limited to in-frame clones, with some not included. The table has about 140,000 clones, about 90% seen once; the top ten hold roughly 9.6%. The material sequenced was peripheral blood. These receptors all stem from a woman older than 75 with acute or convalescent COVID-19.

This chain joins TRBV5-1 and TRBJ1-1, with D possibly being TRBD1 (6 bases). Trimming took off 4 bases at V and 3 bases at J, with 13 bases between the two ends. This CDR3 contains 14 residues. In germline, CDR1 is SGHRS, CDR2 YFSETQ. The CDR3: CASSPTPGDTEAFF. As DNA, the CDR3 is TGCGCCAGCAGCCCCACTCCAGGGGACACTGAAGCTTTCTTT.

This chain links TRBV19 with TRBJ1-1; 7 bases are shared with TRBD1. There are 16 residues in the CDR3. The V gene end was trimmed by 5 bases and the J gene end by 1 base; junction bases not matched to a gene: 10. Germline V gene data show CDR1 as LNHDA and CDR2 as SQIVND (reference sequence). For the CDR3, the DNA is TGTGCCAGTAGTTCCCTTCCGGGACAGACGAACACTGAAGCTTTCTTT. Protein: CASSSLPGQTNTEAFF.

This chain uses TRBV27 with TRBJ2-7, with 8 bases aligning to TRBD2. V shed 8 bases and J 2 bases; nucleotides not matched to a gene: 5. Germline V CDR1 and CDR2: MNHEY, SMNVEV (reference sequence). This CDR3 is 13 amino acids long. The CDR3 reads CASRRGGTYEQYF. In nucleotides, the CDR3 is TGTGCCAGCCGCCGGGGGGGGACCTACGAGCAGTACTTC.

Details on this clone: At one end, the junction sequence differs from germline, possibly due to a read error. The CDR3 coding sequence is TGCGCCAGCAGCTCCCTAGCGGGGGGGCTGGCTTTC. It translates to CASSSLAGGLAF. The chain couples TRBV5-1 to TRBJ2-6; 12 bases align to TRBD2. The length of the CDR3 is 12 residues. Germline CDR1 and CDR2: SGHRS and YFSETQ.

J is TRBJ1-2 and V is TRBV29-1, with 9 bases aligning to TRBD1. V lost 7 bases, J lost 6 bases, and 6 bases stayed unmatched. The V gene's germline CDR1 is SQVTM and CDR2 ANQGSEA. The CDR3 contains 12 residues. In nucleotides, the CDR3 is TGCAGCGCTCACAGGGGGCGTCATGGCTACACCTTC. Protein product: CSAHRGRHGYTF.

The rearrangement links TRBV11-1 to TRBJ2-1, with D tentatively TRBD2 (6 bases). The CDR3 covers 13 residues. V lost 1 base, J lost 8 bases, and 9 bases lay in between. Germline lookup yields CDR1 SGHAT and CDR2 FQDESV (reference sequence). CDR3 sequence: CASSLGLVHEQFF. The CDR3 DNA follows: TGTGCCAGCAGCTTAGGACTAGTCCATGAGCAGTTCTTC.

The chain combines TRBV14 with TRBJ1-2; tentatively, D is TRBD1 (6 bases). V lost 1 base and J 4 bases, leaving 16 bases between the germline ends. CDR3 length: 16 amino acids. Germline lookup yields CDR1 SGHDN and CDR2 FVKESK. This CDR3 reads CASSQVRSGTTYGYTF. CDR3 in DNA: TGTGCCAGCAGCCAAGTTCGCTCCGGGACAACCTATGGCTACACCTTC.

This clone has more than one count but fewer than ten. The V call is TRBV28, the J call TRBJ1-1; 10 bases are a match to TRBD1. The V gene's germline CDR1 is MDHEN and CDR2 SYDVKM. With V trimmed by 5 bases and J by 2 bases, 8 bases remained unmatched. This CDR3 region has 16 residues. The CDR3 DNA is TGTGCCAGCAGTGACAGGGGGCCCCAGATTAACACTGAAGCTTTCTTT. Protein sequence: CASSDRGPQINTEAFF. Complete variable domain (other parts from reference TRBV28 and TRBJ1-1): DVKVTQSSRYLVKRTGEKVFLECVQDMDHENMFWYRQDPGLGLRLIYFSYDVKMKEKGDIPEGYSVSREKKERFSLILESASTNQTSMYLCASSDRGPQINTEAFFGQGTRLTVV.

For this clone: Different DNA sequences within this sample yield the same CDR3. The V and J genes are TRBV6-5 and TRBJ1-1, with 7 nucleotides matching TRBD1. V lost 6 bases and J lost 5; bases outside the gene matches: 6. The CDR3 runs to 13 residues. Germline CDR1 and CDR2: MNHEY and SVGAGI. CDR3: CASSVQGGTEAFF. CDR3 DNA: TGTGCCAGCAGCGTGCAGGGGGGAACTGAAGCTTTCTTT.

V usage is TRBV5-1 and J usage is TRBJ1-4, with 10 bases aligning to TRBD1. The CDR3 extends over 14 amino acids. Trimming took 4 bases from V and 14 from J; bases not matched to a gene: 11. The germline V gene encodes CDR1 SGHRS and CDR2 YFSETQ. CDR3 sequence: CASSPTTGGLYLFF. In nucleotides, the CDR3 is TGCGCCAGCAGCCCAACGACAGGGGGCTTGTACCTGTTTTTT.

The chain is built from TRBV2 and TRBJ1-6; the D is unclear. Between the trimmed V and J ends, which lost 6 bases and 7 bases, there was a span of 16 bases. Germline-derived CDR1 and CDR2 are SNHLY and FYNNEI. The CDR3 contains 15 residues. CDR3 bases: TGTGCCAGCAGCAGAGAGGGAGTAGGGAATTCACCCCTCCACTTT. Protein: CASSREGVGNSPLHF.

The rearrangement links TRBV29-1 to TRBJ1-1; D possibly corresponds to TRBD1 (5 bases). Germline V gene sequence: CDR1 SQVTM, CDR2 ANQGSEA. Trimming shortened V by 6 bases and J by 0 bases, and 11 bases separated the two germline ends. The CDR3 runs to 13 residues. The CDR3 DNA sequence: TGCAGCGTGAAGTCGGACATGAACACTGAAGCTTTCTTT. Translation: CSVKSDMNTEAFF.

The rearrangement uses TRBV7-8 and TRBJ2-1, with TRBD1 identical over 11 bases. The V segment lost 8 bases and the J segment 4 bases; nucleotides outside the gene matches: 10. The CDR3 consists of 16 residues. CDR1 is SGHVS and CDR2 is FQNEAQ in the germline V gene. CDR3 amino acids: CASLSGGTGGYNEQFF. CDR3 DNA sequence: TGTGCCAGCCTATCCGGAGGGACAGGGGGTTACAATGAGCAGTTCTTC.

The V gene is TRBV10-3, the J gene TRBJ1-5, with 10 bases that match TRBD1. Germline V gives CDR1 ENHRY, CDR2 SYGVKD. Unmatched junction bases numbered 4, after V lost 6 bases and J lost 5 bases. CDR3 length: 14 amino acids. DNA for the CDR3: TGTGCCATCAGCGGGACAGGGGTACATCAGCCCCAGCATTTT. Its protein is CAISGTGVHQPQHF.

The chain has TRBV6-5 and TRBJ1-2; TRBD1 agrees at 7 bases. The CDR3 spans 13 residues. The germline CDR1 and CDR2 sequences are MNHEY and SVGAGI. V lost 6 bases and J lost 6; bases outside the gene matches: 7. The CDR3 bases are TGTGCCAGCAGAAAACAGGGGATTCATGGCTACACCTTC. The encoded protein is CASRKQGIHGYTF.

V and J are TRBV5-1 and TRBJ1-1; the D gene is possibly TRBD1 (5 bases). The CDR3 loop spans 13 amino acids. Trimming left V 5 bases short and J 0 bases short, with 8 bases between. Germline loops: CDR1 SGHRS, CDR2 YFSETQ. The CDR3 DNA is TGCGCCAGCAGGGGACTCCTGAACACTGAAGCTTTCTTT. It is translated as CASRGLLNTEAFF. The whole variable domain, remainder taken from reference TRBV5-1 and TRBJ1-1, is KAGVTQTPRYLIKTRGQQVTLSCSPISGHRSVSWYQQTPGQGLQFLFEYFSETQRNKGNFPGRFSGRQFSNSRSEMNVSTLELGDSALYLCASRGLLNTEAFFGQGTRLTVV.

The rearrangement links TRBV3-1 (or the pseudogene TRBV3-2) to TRBJ1-1; 8 bases match TRBD1. J gave up 1 base and V 4 bases, and 2 bases lay outside the gene matches. CDR1 and CDR2 from the germline V gene are LGHDT and YNNKEL (reference sequence). The CDR3 totals 14 residues. This CDR3 reads CASSPTGGNTEAFF. The DNA of the CDR3 is TGTGCCAGCAGCCCCACAGGGGGGAACACTGAAGCTTTCTTT.

The V call is TRBV19, the J call TRBJ1-2, with TRBD1 matching over 8 bases. The CDR3 contains 14 residues. With 4 bases clipped from V and 0 bases from J, the junction kept 1 base outside the gene matches. Germline-derived CDR1 and CDR2 are LNHDA and SQIVND (reference sequence). CDR3 residues: CASSTGGTNYGYTF. In DNA form, the CDR3 reads TGTGCCAGTAGTACAGGGGGCACTAACTATGGCTACACCTTC.

The rearrangement joins TRBV6-5 to TRBJ1-5; TRBD1 matches at 9 bases. Germline assignment: CDR1 MNHEY and CDR2 SVGAGI. The V segment lost 6 bases and the J segment 16 bases; nucleotides outside the gene matches: 10. The CDR3 spans 12 residues. The CDR3 sequence is CASSTGTGYFHF. In DNA form, the CDR3 reads TGTGCCAGCAGCACCGGGACAGGGTATTTTCATTTT.